A selection of T cell receptor beta chains follows, all from one sample in a study of cytomegalovirus exposure and HLA in healthy donors. Libraries were prepared by immunoSEQ multiplex PCR; TCRdb keeps only in-frame clonotypes and omits some of them. This table has around 250,000 clones, around 89% appearing once. The sequenced sample was PBMCs. The receptors originated from a woman under 30 in good health and CMV-seronegative. Both conserved end residues are part of each CDR3. D genes are given only for firm matches. The listing skips clone size in some rows; elsewhere it reads once, few, many or a size class.

length,J,V,D,size,CDR3,DNA
18,TRBJ2-3,TRBV5-1,TRBD2,-,CASSWGLAGGPGTDTQYF,TGCGCCAGCAGCTGGGGACTAGCGGGGGGGCCGGGCACAGATACGCAGTATTTT
15,TRBJ1-1,TRBV2,TRBD1,once,CASRGLQGANTEAFF,TGTGCCAGCAGGGGACTACAGGGGGCGAACACTGAAGCTTTCTTT
13,TRBJ1-1,TRBV7-9,TRBD1,-,CASSLVGQAEAFF,TGTGCCAGCAGCTTAGTTGGACAGGCTGAAGCTTTCTTT
14,TRBJ1-6,TRBV19,TRBD1,-,CASSRQGWNSPLHF,TGTGCCAGTAGTAGACAGGGTTGGAATTCACCCCTCCACTTT
15,TRBJ1-4,TRBV5-1,TRBD1,-,CASSGPGTENEKLFF,TGCGCCAGCAGCGGACCCGGGACAGAGAATGAAAAACTGTTTTTT
15,TRBJ1-6,TRBV7-8,-,few,CASSLATGNNSPLHF,TGTGCCAGCAGCTTAGCTACAGGCAATAATTCACCCCTCCACTTT
14,TRBJ1-2,TRBV7-2,TRBD1,-,CASSSGQGPGGYTF,TGTGCCAGCAGCTCGGGACAGGGGCCAGGCGGCTACACCTTC
13,TRBJ1-2,TRBV7-9,-,-,CASSSQALYGYTF,TGTGCCAGCAGCTCCCAGGCCCTATATGGCTACACCTTC
12,TRBJ2-2,TRBV11-1,-,-,CASSLGQGELFF,TGTGCCAGCAGCCTTGGACAGGGGGAGCTGTTTTTT
15,TRBJ2-6,TRBV2,TRBD2,-,CASYIGGSGANVLTF,TGTGCCAGCTATATCGGGGGGAGCGGGGCCAACGTCCTGACTTTC
15,TRBJ1-2,TRBV4-3,TRBD1,-,CASSERTGTKDGYTF,TGCGCCAGCAGCGAAAGGACAGGGACGAAGGATGGCTACACCTTC
14,TRBJ1-5,TRBV10-2,TRBD1,-,CASSPGQGYQPQHF,TGCGCCAGCAGTCCGGGACAGGGGTATCAGCCCCAGCATTTT
14,TRBJ1-1,TRBV5-1,-,few,CASSPKQGHTEAFF,TGCGCCAGCAGCCCTAAACAGGGACACACTGAAGCTTTCTTT
15,TRBJ1-1,TRBV28,-,-,CASSLSSRMNTEAFF,TGTGCCAGCAGCCTTTCTAGCAGAATGAACACTGAAGCTTTCTTT
13,TRBJ1-1,TRBV7-9,-,-,CASSLQEHTEAFF,TGTGCCAGCAGCTTACAGGAACACACTGAAGCTTTCTTT
11,TRBJ2-5,TRBV19,-,-,CASSIQGRQYF,TGTGCCAGTAGTATCCAGGGCCGCCAGTACTTC
15,TRBJ1-1,TRBV6-5,TRBD1,once,CASRKGQGRNTEAFF,TGTGCCAGCAGAAAGGGACAGGGGCGGAACACTGAAGCTTTCTTT
16,TRBJ2-5,TRBV5-1,TRBD2,-,CASSSWTSGDQETQYF,TGCGCCAGCAGCAGCTGGACTAGCGGGGACCAAGAGACCCAGTACTTC
16,TRBJ1-4,TRBV6-5,-,-,CASSSPGDRTNEKLFF,TGTGCCAGCAGTTCCCCGGGGGATCGAACTAATGAAAAACTGTTTTTT
14,TRBJ2-3,TRBV4-3,-,once,CASSQDRWTDTQYF,TGCGCCAGCAGCCAAGATAGATGGACAGATACGCAGTATTTT
17,TRBJ1-1,TRBV6-1,-,-,CASSEPPGFRELTEAFF,TGTGCCAGCAGTGAACCCCCTGGGTTTAGGGAGCTTACTGAAGCTTTCTTT
15,TRBJ2-2,TRBV7-6,-,-,CASSVWGVDTGELFF,TGTGCCAGCAGCGTATGGGGGGTTGACACCGGGGAGCTGTTTTTT
18,TRBJ1-1,TRBV5-1,-,-,CASSLVQLSGVVPTEAFF,TGCGCCAGCAGCTTGGTTCAGCTGTCCGGAGTAGTCCCCACTGAAGCTTTCTTT
17,TRBJ2-3,TRBV4-3,-,-,CASSQDWASAGTDTQYF,TGCGCCAGCAGCCAAGATTGGGCCAGTGCCGGCACAGATACGCAGTATTTT
11,TRBJ1-1,TRBV6-6,-,-,CASKKQGQAFF,TGTGCCAGCAAAAAACAGGGACAAGCTTTCTTT
13,TRBJ2-5,TRBV11-2,TRBD1,-,CASTSGTEETQYF,TGTGCCAGCACATCCGGGACAGAAGAGACCCAGTACTTC
15,TRBJ1-5,TRBV2,-,-,CASSDVGLGNQPQHF,TGTGCCAGCAGTGACGTGGGACTCGGCAATCAGCCCCAGCATTTT
14,TRBJ1-2,TRBV2,TRBD1,few,CASSEARGEVGYTF,TGTGCCAGCAGTGAAGCCAGGGGGGAGGTTGGCTACACCTTC
15,TRBJ2-5,TRBV2,-,-,CASIEGLGRGETQYF,TGTGCCAGCATCGAAGGTCTGGGGCGGGGAGAGACCCAGTACTTC
15,TRBJ2-3,TRBV5-1,TRBD1,-,CASYRGPTSTDTQYF,TGCGCCAGCTACAGGGGGCCGACTAGCACAGATACGCAGTATTTT
15,TRBJ1-6,TRBV5-1,-,-,CASSSLESLNSPLHF,TGCGCCAGCAGCTCCCTAGAGTCCTTAAATTCACCCCTCCACTTT
17,TRBJ2-5,TRBV28,TRBD1,-,CASSEGSWDRAGETQYF,TGTGCCAGCAGTGAAGGGTCCTGGGACAGGGCTGGGGAGACCCAGTACTTC
15,TRBJ2-2,TRBV9,-,-,CASSVAGTNTGELFF,TGTGCCAGCAGCGTAGCAGGGACGAACACCGGGGAGCTGTTTTTT
17,TRBJ2-1,TRBV5-6,TRBD1,-,CASSYPVRDRVGNEQFF,TGTGCCAGCAGCTACCCGGTTAGGGACAGGGTCGGCAATGAGCAGTTCTTC
14,TRBJ2-7,TRBV11-2,-,-,CASSPAGDSYEQYF,TGTGCCAGCAGCCCGGCAGGGGACTCCTACGAGCAGTACTTC
18,TRBJ2-4,TRBV4-1,TRBD2,-,CASSHGTSGGLAKNIQYF,TGCGCCAGCAGCCACGGGACTAGCGGGGGGTTGGCCAAAAACATTCAGTACTTC
11,TRBJ2-7,TRBV7-9,-,-,CASLGEGEQYF,TGTGCCAGCTTAGGTGAGGGCGAGCAGTACTTC
14,TRBJ2-1,TRBV4-3,-,-,CASSHLTGYNEQFF,TGCGCCAGCAGCCATCTCACAGGGTACAATGAGCAGTTCTTC
13,TRBJ2-1,TRBV5-6,-,-,CASSLGSNNEQFF,TGTGCCAGCAGCTTGGGGAGCAACAATGAGCAGTTCTTC
15,TRBJ1-2,TRBV19,TRBD1,-,CASTWTGSANYGYTF,TGTGCCAGTACCTGGACAGGGTCTGCTAACTATGGCTACACCTTC
16,TRBJ2-1,TRBV27,-,-,CASSLSAGGLYNEQFF,TGTGCCAGCAGTTTATCGGCAGGGGGGCTTTACAATGAGCAGTTCTTC